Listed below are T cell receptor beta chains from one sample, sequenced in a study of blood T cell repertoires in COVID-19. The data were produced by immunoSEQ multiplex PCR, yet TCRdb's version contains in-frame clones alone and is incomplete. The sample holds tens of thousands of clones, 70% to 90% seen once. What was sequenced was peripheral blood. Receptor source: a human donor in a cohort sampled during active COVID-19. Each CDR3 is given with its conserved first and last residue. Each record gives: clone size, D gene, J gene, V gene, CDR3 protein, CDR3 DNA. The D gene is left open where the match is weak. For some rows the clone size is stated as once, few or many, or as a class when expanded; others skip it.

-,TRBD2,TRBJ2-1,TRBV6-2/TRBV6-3,CASSWTSGRTTRNNEQFF,TGTGCCAGCAGTTGGACTAGCGGGAGGACAACACGAAACAATGAGCAGTTCTTC
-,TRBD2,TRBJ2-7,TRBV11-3,CASSPGLAGRYEQYF,TGTGCCAGCAGCCCCGGACTAGCGGGCCGCTACGAGCAGTACTTC
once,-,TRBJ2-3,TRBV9,CASSVGSIAGDTQYF,TGTGCCAGCAGCGTAGGTAGTATTGCTGGAGATACGCAGTATTTT
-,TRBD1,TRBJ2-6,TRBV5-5,CASSLGTGSNVLTF,TGTGCCAGCAGCTTAGGGACAGGAAGCAACGTCCTGACTTTC
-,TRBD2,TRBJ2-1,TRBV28,CASSRLGGGRPSYNEQFF,TGTGCCAGCAGTCGTCTCGGGGGAGGGCGGCCCTCCTACAATGAGCAGTTCTTC
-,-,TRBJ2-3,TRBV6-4,CASITEDLEDTQYF,TGTGCCAGCATAACGGAGGACCTAGAGGATACGCAGTATTTT
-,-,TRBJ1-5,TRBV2,CASSPRVQPQHF,TGTGCCAGCAGCCCCAGGGTTCAGCCCCAGCATTTT
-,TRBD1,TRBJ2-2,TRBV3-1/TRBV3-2,CASSQPSPRDRPNTGELFF,TGTGCCAGCAGCCAACCATCGCCCCGGGACAGACCGAACACCGGGGAGCTGTTTTTT
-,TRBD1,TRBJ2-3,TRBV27,CASRNRDRVYFNLTDTQYF,TGTGCCAGCAGGAACCGGGACAGGGTTTATTTTAACCTCACAGATACGCAGTATTTT
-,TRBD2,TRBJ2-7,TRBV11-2,CASSLLPGTSGTYEQYF,TGTGCCAGCAGCTTACTGCCCGGGACTAGCGGGACCTACGAGCAGTACTTC
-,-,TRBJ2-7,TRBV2,CASRAGRSEQYF,TGTGCCAGCAGGGCTGGGCGCTCAGAGCAGTACTTC
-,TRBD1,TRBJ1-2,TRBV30,CAWSAIGQGDGYTF,TGTGCCTGGAGCGCTATCGGACAGGGAGATGGCTACACCTTC
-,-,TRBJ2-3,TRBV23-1,CASSQSPDNQGNTRIGSTDTQYF,TGCGCCAGCAGTCAATCCCCCGACAACCAGGGGAACACTCGTATTGGTAGCACAGATACGCAGTATTTT
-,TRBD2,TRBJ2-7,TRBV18,CASSPPKTGGVYEQYF,TGTGCCAGCTCACCACCGAAAACGGGAGGGGTGTACGAGCAGTACTTC
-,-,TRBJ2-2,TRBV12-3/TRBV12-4,CASSFHGTGELFF,TGTGCCAGCAGTTTCCACGGGACCGGGGAGCTGTTTTTT
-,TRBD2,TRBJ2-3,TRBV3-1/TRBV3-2,CASSHTLAGGSTDTQYF,TGTGCCAGCAGCCATACCTTAGCGGGGGGCAGCACAGATACGCAGTATTTT
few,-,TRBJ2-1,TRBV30,CAWNPRGARNEQFF,TGTGCCTGGAACCCTCGGGGGGCCCGGAATGAGCAGTTCTTC
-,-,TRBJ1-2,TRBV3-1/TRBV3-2,CASSQDQGYYGYTF,TGTGCCAGCAGCCAAGATCAGGGGTACTATGGCTACACCTTC
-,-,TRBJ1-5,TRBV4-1,CASSQEQANQPQHF,TGCGCCAGCAGCCAAGAACAGGCGAATCAGCCCCAGCATTTT
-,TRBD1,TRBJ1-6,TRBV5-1,CASSTLYPGQGNNSPLHF,TGCGCCAGCAGCACATTGTACCCGGGACAGGGGAACAATTCACCCCTCCACTTT
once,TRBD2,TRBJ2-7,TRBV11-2,CASSLTPGLVPGGEQYF,TGTGCCAGCAGCTTAACCCCCGGACTAGTTCCTGGAGGCGAGCAGTACTTC
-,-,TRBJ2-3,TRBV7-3,CASSLSPRGDTQYF,TGTGCCAGCAGCTTAAGTCCAAGGGGAGATACGCAGTATTTT
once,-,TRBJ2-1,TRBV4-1,CASSQDSIGGTEQFF,TGCGCCAGCAGCCAAGATTCGATCGGAGGCACTGAGCAGTTCTTC
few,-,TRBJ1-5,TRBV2,CASSDRGINQPQHF,TGTGCCAGCAGTGATCGGGGGATTAATCAGCCCCAGCATTTT
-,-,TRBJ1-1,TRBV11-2,CASSLGRVGGTEAFF,TGTGCCAGCAGCCTAGGTCGGGTCGGCGGCACTGAAGCTTTCTTT
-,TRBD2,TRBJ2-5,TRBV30,CAWSGLAGKETQYF,TGTGCCTGGAGTGGTCTAGCGGGCAAAGAGACCCAGTACTTC
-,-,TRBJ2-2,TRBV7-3,CASSRGGAAGELFF,TGTGCCAGCAGCAGGGGTGGGGCCGCCGGGGAGCTGTTTTTT
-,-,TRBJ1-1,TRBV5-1,CASSSMTTARNTEAFF,TGCGCCAGCAGCTCGATGACTACAGCAAGGAACACTGAAGCTTTCTTT
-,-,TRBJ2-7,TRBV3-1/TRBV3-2,CASSLQGVEQYF,TGTGCCAGCAGCTTACAGGGTGTCGAGCAGTACTTC
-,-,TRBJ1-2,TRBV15,CATSRGRAENGYTF,TGTGCCACCAGCAGAGGGAGGGCAGAGAATGGCTACACCTTC
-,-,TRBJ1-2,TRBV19,CASSRAGPYYGYTF,TGTGCCAGTAGTAGGGCTGGCCCGTACTATGGCTACACCTTC
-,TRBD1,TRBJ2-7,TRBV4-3,CASSQAWDSYEQYF,TGCGCCAGCAGCCAAGCCTGGGACAGCTACGAGCAGTACTTC
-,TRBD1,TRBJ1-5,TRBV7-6,CASSLRTGGQPQHF,TGTGCCAGCAGCTTGAGGACAGGGGGCCAGCCCCAGCATTTT
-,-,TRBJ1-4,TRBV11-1,CASSHDSFEKLFF,TGTGCCAGCAGTCACGACAGCTTCGAAAAACTGTTTTTT
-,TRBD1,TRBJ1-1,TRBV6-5,CASRRTGVSEAFF,TGTGCCAGCAGACGGACAGGGGTCTCTGAAGCTTTCTTT
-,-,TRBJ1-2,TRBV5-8,CASTSTQRPGYTF,TGTGCCAGCACTTCGACCCAGCGGCCTGGCTACACCTTC
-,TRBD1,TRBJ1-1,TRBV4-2,CASSQDQGGNTEAFF,TGTGCCAGCAGCCAAGATCAGGGGGGGAACACTGAAGCTTTCTTT
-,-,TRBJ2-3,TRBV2,CASSDSGHATDTQYF,TGTGCCAGCAGTGATTCCGGTCACGCCACAGATACGCAGTATTTT
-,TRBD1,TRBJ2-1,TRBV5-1,CASNPGQGNYEQFF,TGCGCCAGCAATCCAGGACAGGGTAACTATGAGCAGTTCTTC
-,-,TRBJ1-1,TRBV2,CASSGRDDGTPEAFF,TGTGCCAGCAGTGGCCGGGATGACGGGACTCCTGAAGCTTTCTTT
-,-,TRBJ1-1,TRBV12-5,CASGLPFGGQNTEAFF,TGTGCTAGTGGTCTCCCATTCGGGGGGCAGAACACTGAAGCTTTCTTT
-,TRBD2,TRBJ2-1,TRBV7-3,CASSSSTSGDRNEQFF,TGTGCCAGCAGCTCAAGCACTAGCGGAGATCGCAATGAGCAGTTCTTC
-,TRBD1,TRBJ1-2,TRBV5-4,CASSLVSRQGNGYTF,TGTGCCAGCAGCTTGGTTAGTCGACAGGGGAATGGCTACACCTTC
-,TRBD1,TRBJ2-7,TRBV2,CAITRDRPPYEQYF,TGTGCCATTACCCGGGACAGGCCACCTTACGAGCAGTACTTC
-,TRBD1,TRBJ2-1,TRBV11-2,CASSLLGTGIYNEQFF,TGTGCCAGCAGCTTATTGGGGACAGGCATCTACAATGAGCAGTTCTTC
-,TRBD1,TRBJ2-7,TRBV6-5,CASTSDRAYEQYF,TGTGCCAGCACCTCGGACAGGGCTTACGAGCAGTACTTC
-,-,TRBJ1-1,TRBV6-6,CASSYRMNTEAFF,TGTGCCAGCAGTTACCGTATGAACACTGAAGCTTTCTTT
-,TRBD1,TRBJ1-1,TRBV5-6,CASSWEQGAEAFF,TGTGCCAGCAGTTGGGAACAGGGGGCTGAAGCTTTCTTT